Presented here are 12 T cell receptor beta chains from one specimen sequenced in a study of response to subunit inactivated influenza vaccine. Using its own MiXCR run on the RT-PCR reads, TCRdb lists one record per CDR3 protein. The table has approximately 300,000 distinct CDR3 sequences, 20% to 25% seen once. The sequences come from PBMCs from blood, collected about 20 months after vaccination. The receptors come from a man aged 50-75 years who received an inactivated influenza vaccine.

The CDR3 DNA reads TGTGCCAGCAGCTTATTGGGGACTAGCAGTTACGAGCAGTACTTC. Protein product: CASSLLGTSSYEQYF. This chain links TRBV7-8 with TRBJ2-7; TRBD2 matches 9 bases. The CDR3 runs 15 residues. CDR1 is SGHVS and CDR2 is FQNEAQ in the germline V gene. J gave up 4 bases and V 2 bases, and 6 bases lay outside the gene matches.

In its sample, this clonotype was seen many times. This chain joins TRBV14 and TRBJ2-7; D is unclear. This CDR3 has 16 amino acids. V lost 6 bases to trimming and J lost 3 bases, with 21 bases between them. The germline V gene encodes CDR1 SGHDN and CDR2 FVKESK. The CDR3 sequence is CASSPQYLTWDYEQYF. The CDR3 DNA is TGTGCCAGCAGTCCTCAGTACTTGACATGGGACTACGAGCAGTACTTC.

V gene TRBV2 combines with J gene TRBJ1-5; no definite D call. Trimming stripped 7 bases from V and 7 bases from J, with 11 bases between. CDR3 length: 12 residues. The V gene's germline CDR1 is SNHLY and CDR2 FYNNEI. The CDR3 nucleotides read TGTGCCAGCAATCTACAGTTACAGCCCCAGCATTTT. It is translated as CASNLQLQPQHF. The full variable domain, with the rest looked up from reference TRBV2 and TRBJ1-5, is EPEVTQTPSHQVTQMGQEVILRCVPISNHLYFYWYRQILGQKVEFLVSFYNNEISEKSEIFDDQFSVERPDGSNFTLKIRSTKLEDSAMYFCASNLQLQPQHFGDGTRLSIL.

The chain joins TRBV14 to TRBJ2-3; 9 bases agree with TRBD2. Germline trimming cut 0 bases from V and 1 base from J; bases unmatched to any gene: 11. CDR1 and CDR2 from the germline V gene are SGHDN and FVKESK. This CDR3 contains 19 residues. DNA for the CDR3: TGTGCCAGCAGCCAAGATGACCAGCGGGGGGCCCTCCGCACAGATACGCAGTATTTT. As protein: CASSQDDQRGALRTDTQYF.

V and J are TRBV7-9 and TRBJ2-5; 12 bases align to TRBD2. The germline V gene encodes CDR1 SEHNR and CDR2 FQNEAQ (reference sequence). The V and J ends lost 3 bases and 4 bases, in that order; junction bases with no gene match: 9. CDR3 length equals 17 residues. For the CDR3, the DNA is TGTGCCAGCAGCTTCAGCACTAGCGGGGGGTCGCGAGAGACCCAGTACTTC. It codes for CASSFSTSGGSRETQYF. Together with reference TRBV7-9 and TRBJ2-5, the CDR3 gives the full variable domain: DTGVSQNPRHKITKRGQNVTFRCDPISEHNRLYWYRQTLGQGPEFLTYFQNEAQLEKSRLLSDRFSAERPKGSFSTLEIQRTEQGDSAMYLCASSFSTSGGSRETQYFGPGTRLLVL.

The V call is TRBV14, the J call TRBJ1-6, with D possibly TRBD1 on 5 matching bases. Germline CDR1 and CDR2: SGHDN and FVKESK. This CDR3 spans 17 amino acids. The germline V and J ends were trimmed by 6 bases and 6 bases, with 21 bases remaining between them. The CDR3 reads CASRLYPPGRSNSPLHF. In DNA, the CDR3 is TGTGCCAGCAGGCTTTACCCCCCGGGACGGAGTAATTCACCCCTCCACTTT. Combining the CDR3 with reference TRBV14 and TRBJ1-6 gives the whole variable domain EAGVTQFPSHSVIEKGQTVTLRCDPISGHDNLYWYRRVMGKEIKFLLHFVKESKQDESGMPNNRFLAERTGGTYSTLKVQPAELEDSGVYFCASRLYPPGRSNSPLHFGNGTRLTVT.

The table lists this clonotype with a few counts. V is TRBV29-1 and J is TRBJ2-7, with 11 bases lining up with TRBD1. Germline lookup yields CDR1 SQVTM and CDR2 ANQGSEA. V shed 5 bases and J 5 bases; nucleotides not matched to a gene: 14. The CDR3 consists of 16 residues. In DNA form, the CDR3 reads TGCAGCGTTTTAGGGGTCAACGGGACAGGGGGAAACGAGCAGTACTTC. The encoded protein is CSVLGVNGTGGNEQYF.

The chain uses TRBV10-3 and TRBJ2-2, with D maybe TRBD2 (6 bases). CDR1 is ENHRY, CDR2 SYGVKD, per germline. Trimming pared 2 bases from V and 2 bases from J, leaving 9 bases between. The CDR3 is made up of 15 amino acids. The CDR3 DNA reads TGTGCCATCAGTGAGATGGGACTCAACACCGGGGAGCTGTTTTTT. This translates into CAISEMGLNTGELFF.

The sample holds a few counts of this clonotype. The chain employs TRBV7-9 and TRBJ2-2, with D maybe TRBD2 (5 bases). This CDR3 has 15 residues. Trimming removed 0 bases at V and 3 bases at J, with 8 bases between. Germline V gene lookup returns CDR1 SEHNR and CDR2 FQNEAQ (reference sequence). CDR3 DNA: TGTGCCAGCAGCTTAGCGCGAGGGCACACCGGGGAGCTGTTTTTT. Amino acid sequence: CASSLARGHTGELFF.

The table lists this clonotype with a few counts. The chain carries TRBV25-1 and TRBJ2-5; D remains unclear. Germline CDR1 is MGHDK and CDR2 is SYGVNS. Trimming removed 3 bases at V and 0 bases at J, with 17 bases between. The CDR3 contains 17 residues. The CDR3 nucleotides read TGTGCCAGCAGTGATCCTCTTGACCGGACCCACCAAGAGACCCAGTACTTC. It encodes CASSDPLDRTHQETQYF.

The rearrangement links TRBV4-1 to TRBJ1-5; D unresolved. The germline CDR1 and CDR2 sequences are MGHRA and YSYEKL. The CDR3 covers 16 residues. V was clipped by 0 bases and J by 1 base, with 10 bases between them. The CDR3 region has the DNA TGCGCCAGCAGCCAAGAGGGTCTAGGGAGCAATCAGCCCCAGCATTTT. Its protein is CASSQEGLGSNQPQHF.

This clonotype was seen a handful of times. The chain joins TRBV6-2 or TRBV6-3 to TRBJ1-2; a possible D gene is TRBD1 (6 bases). Germline V gives CDR1 MNHEY, CDR2 SVGEGT. This CDR3 has 14 residues. The V end lost 0 bases, the J end lost 2 bases, and 7 bases lay between the germline ends. The CDR3 here is CASSYSGQNYGYTF. The CDR3 bases are TGTGCCAGCAGTTACTCGGGACAAAACTATGGCTACACCTTC.